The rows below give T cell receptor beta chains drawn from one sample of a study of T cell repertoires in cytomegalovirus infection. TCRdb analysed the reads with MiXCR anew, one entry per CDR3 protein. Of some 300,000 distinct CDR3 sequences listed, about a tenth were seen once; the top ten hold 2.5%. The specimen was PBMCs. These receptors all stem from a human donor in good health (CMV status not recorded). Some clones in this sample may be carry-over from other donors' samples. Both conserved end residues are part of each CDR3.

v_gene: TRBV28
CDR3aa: CASSLAGGSSTDTQYF

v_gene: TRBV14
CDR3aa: CASRTGVQWGEQFF

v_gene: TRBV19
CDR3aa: CASSIAGQGSQPQHF

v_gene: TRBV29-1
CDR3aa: CSARGTPNEQFF

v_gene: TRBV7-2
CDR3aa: CASSRREGKLFF

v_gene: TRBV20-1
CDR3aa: CSARDPSGGVWNEQFF

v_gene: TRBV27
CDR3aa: CASSSQTGGVSDTQYF

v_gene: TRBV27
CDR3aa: CASSLRGEPQHF

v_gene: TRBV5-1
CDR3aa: CASSLDTLNTEAFF

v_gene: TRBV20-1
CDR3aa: CSARAAGSQETQYF

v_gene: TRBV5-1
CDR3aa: CASSIDRVHNSPLHF

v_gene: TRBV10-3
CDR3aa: CAISALNRGRPPNYGYTF

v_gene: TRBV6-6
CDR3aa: CASSYSRANYGYTF

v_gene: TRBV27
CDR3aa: CASTQRGFSGYTF

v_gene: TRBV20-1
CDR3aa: CSAGTSGGQTQYF

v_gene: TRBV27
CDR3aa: CASSLERTGKDQPQHF

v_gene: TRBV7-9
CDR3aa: CASSSRGGHSF

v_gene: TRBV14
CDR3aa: CASSSDEDSTDTQYF

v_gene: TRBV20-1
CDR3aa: CSASLTIHQPQHF

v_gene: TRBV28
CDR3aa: CASTSGTAGNTIYF

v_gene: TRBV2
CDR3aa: CASMGQGFMNTEAFF

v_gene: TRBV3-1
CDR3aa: CASSPLQNTGELFF

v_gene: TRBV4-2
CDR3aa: CASSQERGGMDTQYF

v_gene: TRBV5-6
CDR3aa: CASSFGAYREQYF

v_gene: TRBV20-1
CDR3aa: CSARTGQETQYF

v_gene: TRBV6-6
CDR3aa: CASRLGTGWADTQYF

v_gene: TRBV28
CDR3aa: CASSLDRPRRGTQYF

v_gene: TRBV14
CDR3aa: CASSLISTILQETQYF

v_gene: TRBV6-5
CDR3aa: CASSERGAGQNIRYF

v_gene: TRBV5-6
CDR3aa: CASSRGTLNYGYTF

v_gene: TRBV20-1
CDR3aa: CSARQWTGREQYF

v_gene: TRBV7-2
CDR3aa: CASSVSRGSNEQFF

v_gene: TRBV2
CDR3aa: CARGGFRDEQFF

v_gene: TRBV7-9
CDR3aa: CASSLRTGDTDTQYF

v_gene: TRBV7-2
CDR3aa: CASSPDREQPQHF

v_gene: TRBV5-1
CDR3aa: CASRQPGQSSGTQYF

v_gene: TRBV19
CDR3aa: CASSIGGGARNEQFF

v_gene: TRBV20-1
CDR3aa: CSAPTSRPEDTQYF

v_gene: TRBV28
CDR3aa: CASTPDGKSTDTQYF

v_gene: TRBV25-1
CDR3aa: CASTRDRGRVGELFF

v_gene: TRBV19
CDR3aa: CASRIQRPAGTGELFF